The following is a TCR beta chain sequence with its context. Method: immunoSEQ multiplex PCR; TCRdb's copy keeps in-frame clones and lacks some. The sample comprises 150,000 to 200,000 clones, roughly 94% of which are singletons, and approximately 1.5% rests with the top ten. This CDR3 has 16 amino acids. Germline V lookup: CDR1 LNHNV, CDR2 YYDKDF (reference sequence). The V and J ends lost 1 base and 6 bases, in that order; junction bases with no gene match: 7. This sample stems from a study of control samples from healthy donors and cancer patients. The receptor comes from a woman younger than 30 in good health. Material: blood. The chain employs TRBV15 and TRBJ2-2; TRBD1 matches 8 bases. In DNA, the CDR3 is TGTGCCACCAGCAGAGGGGGCAGGGGGCTTCCCGGGGAGCTGTTTTTT. As protein: CATSRGGRGLPGELFF.